These T cell receptor beta chains were read from a single sample in a study of blood T cell repertoires in COVID-19. Assay: immunoSEQ multiplex PCR; the TCRdb copy retains only in-frame clones and omits some. This sample has 100,000 to 150,000 clones, with more than 75% found just once. Sequencing input: peripheral blood. All receptors come from a woman in her 70s with COVID-19, enrolled during active disease. Both conserved end residues are part of each CDR3. Each record gives: J gene, clone size, D gene, V gene, CDR3 protein, CDR3 DNA. The D gene is left open where the match is weak. A clone size is listed for some rows: how often the clone was seen (once, few, many), or a class if it is expanded.

TRBJ1-2	NA	NA	TRBV7-9	CASSFGGDYGYTF	TGTGCCAGCAGCTTCGGCGGAGACTATGGCTACACCTTC
TRBJ1-1	NA	NA	TRBV6-5	CASTPGIGNTEAFF	TGTGCCAGCACCCCCGGGATCGGGAATACTGAAGCTTTCTTT
TRBJ1-5	NA	NA	TRBV10-3	CATTSEGGNQPQHF	TGTGCCACCACCTCCGAGGGGGGCAATCAGCCCCAGCATTTT
TRBJ2-1	NA	NA	TRBV19	CASSLPWARAEQFF	TGTGCCAGCTCACTTCCGTGGGCGCGTGCAGAGCAGTTCTTC
TRBJ1-2	NA	TRBD1	TRBV19	CASGDRGLGYTF	TGTGCCAGTGGGGACAGGGGGCTCGGCTACACCTTC
TRBJ1-1	NA	TRBD1	TRBV6-1	CASSEDRGRKAFF	TGTGCCAGCAGTGAAGACAGGGGTCGAAAAGCTTTCTTT
TRBJ2-3	NA	TRBD1	TRBV11-2	CASSRTGRIDDTQYF	TGTGCCAGCAGCCGGACAGGACGGATCGATGATACGCAGTATTTT
TRBJ1-5	NA	NA	TRBV28	CASIYGGGSQHQPQHF	TGTGCCAGCATATATGGTGGAGGGTCCCAACATCAGCCCCAGCATTTT
TRBJ1-1	NA	TRBD1	TRBV15	CATSRALQGVAFF	TGTGCCACCAGCAGGGCGTTGCAGGGGGTAGCTTTCTTT
TRBJ1-1	NA	NA	TRBV5-1	CASSLSGGGNTEAFF	TGCGCCAGCAGCTTGTCGGGGGGTGGGAACACTGAAGCTTTCTTT
TRBJ2-7	NA	NA	TRBV7-3	CASSLGQSEQYF	TGTGCCAGCAGCTTAGGGCAGAGCGAGCAGTACTTC
TRBJ1-5	NA	TRBD1	TRBV5-6	CASSDGTASNQPQHF	TGTGCCAGCAGCGACGGGACAGCTAGCAATCAGCCCCAGCATTTT
TRBJ2-1	NA	TRBD1	TRBV5-1	CASSPNTGTGSSEQFF	TGCGCCAGCAGCCCCAACACCGGGACAGGGTCTAGTGAGCAGTTCTTC
TRBJ2-1	NA	TRBD2	TRBV12-5	CASGLAGLAGGNYNEQFF	TGTGCTAGTGGTTTGGCAGGACTAGCGGGGGGGAATTACAATGAGCAGTTCTTC
TRBJ2-1	few	TRBD1	TRBV19	CASSIGTGGFDEQFF	TGTGCCAGTAGTATTGGAACAGGGGGCTTCGATGAGCAGTTCTTC
TRBJ2-3	NA	NA	TRBV7-2	CASSWRRLDTDTQYF	TGTGCCAGCAGCTGGAGACGCCTAGACACAGATACGCAGTATTTT
TRBJ2-5	NA	NA	TRBV6-5	CASSPDTRETQYF	TGTGCCAGCAGTCCGGACACAAGGGAGACCCAGTACTTC
TRBJ2-1	NA	TRBD1	TRBV6-6	CASSPGQAYNEQFF	TGTGCCAGCAGCCCCGGACAGGCTTACAATGAGCAGTTCTTC
TRBJ2-1	NA	NA	TRBV9	CASSVAGVHNEQFF	TGTGCCAGCAGCGTAGCGGGGGTTCACAATGAGCAGTTCTTC
TRBJ2-2	many	TRBD1	TRBV9	CASSVWDRENTGELFF	TGTGCCAGCAGCGTATGGGACAGGGAGAACACCGGGGAGCTGTTTTTT